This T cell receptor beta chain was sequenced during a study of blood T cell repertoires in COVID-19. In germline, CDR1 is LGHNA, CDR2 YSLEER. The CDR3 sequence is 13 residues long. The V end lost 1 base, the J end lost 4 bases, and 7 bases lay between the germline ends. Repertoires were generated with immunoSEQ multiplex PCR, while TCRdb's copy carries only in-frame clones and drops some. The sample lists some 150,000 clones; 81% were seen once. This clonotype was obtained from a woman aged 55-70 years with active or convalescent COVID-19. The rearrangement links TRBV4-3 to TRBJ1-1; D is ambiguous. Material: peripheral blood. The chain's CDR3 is CASSQGQATEAFF. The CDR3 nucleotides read TGCGCCAGCAGCCAAGGTCAGGCCACTGAAGCTTTCTTT.